This T cell receptor beta chain was sequenced in a study of technical replicates of blood from a few donors. Data came from immunoSEQ multiplex PCR; TCRdb stores just in-frame clones and leaves some out. Of fewer than 90,000 clones detected, 93% appear once; the ten largest clones hold 0.2% to 0.25%. Germline V lookup: CDR1 MDHEN, CDR2 SYDVKM. V shed 3 bases and J 5 bases; nucleotides not matched to a gene: 11. The CDR3 sequence is 16 residues long. This chain joins TRBV28 and TRBJ2-7; 9 bases are shared with TRBD2. The sample comprised T cells isolated from PBMCs. This receptor was obtained from a human donor in good health. CDR3 nucleotides: TGTGCCAGCAGTTTGGGGGGGGGACTAGCCGTCCACGAGCAGTACTTC. It translates to CASSLGGGLAVHEQYF.